The 25 T cell receptor beta chains below were found in one sample sequenced in a study of regulatory T cells in long-lasting Graves disease. As to time point: persistent/refractory GD, antithyroid drugs over 5 years with positive TRAb. From RNA extracted from PBMCs, the TCR library was made. CDR3-region Arm-PCR and iRepertoire HTBI primers produced the TCR beta libraries. TCRdb reprocessed the multiplex PCR reads with MiXCR, giving one entry per CDR3 protein. In the table there are 450,000 or so distinct CDR3 sequences, around 20% of which are singletons. Specimen: peripheral blood mononuclear cells (PBMCs), collected when the disease was refractory, from a patient treated with antithyroid drugs. Receptor source: a female donor with Graves disease.

This clonotype was found a few times. The chain couples TRBV19 to TRBJ2-6; D perhaps matches TRBD1 (6 bases). V lost 5 bases and J lost 0, with 17 bases in between. This CDR3 is built from 18 residues. Germline lookup yields CDR1 LNHDA and CDR2 SQIVND (reference sequence). CDR3: CASSVPGHPSSGANVLTF. The CDR3 DNA reads TGTGCCAGTAGTGTGCCGGGACACCCGAGCTCTGGGGCCAACGTCCTGACTTTC. Supplemented by reference TRBV19 and TRBJ2-6, the full variable domain reads DGGITQSPKYLFRKEGQNVTLSCEQNLNHDAMYWYRQDPGQGLRLIYYSQIVNDFQKGDIAEGYSVSREKKESFPLTVTSAQKNPTAFYLCASSVPGHPSSGANVLTFGAGSRLTVL.

This clonotype occurred many times. V and J are TRBV7-6 and TRBJ1-4; the match to TRBD1 covers 12 bases. The V and J ends lost 5 bases and 6 bases, in that order; junction bases with no gene match: 10. The CDR3 loop spans 17 amino acids. From germline, CDR1 is SGHVS and CDR2 FNYEAQ. CDR3 DNA: TGTGCCAGCAGCCCGGGTCTGGGACAGGGGGCGCATGAAAAACTGTTTTTT. Encoded protein: CASSPGLGQGAHEKLFF.

This clonotype has more than one count but fewer than ten. The chain combines TRBV7-2 with TRBJ2-7, with unresolved D. Looked up from germline, CDR1 is SGHTA and CDR2 is FQGNSA. This CDR3 has 11 amino acids. Trimming stripped 8 bases from V and 5 bases from J, with 10 bases between. CDR3 DNA sequence: TGTGCCAGCGGCCGTTTGAACGAGCAGTACTTC. Translated: CASGRLNEQYF.

In its sample, this clonotype was seen many times. The chain has TRBV27 and TRBJ2-7, with 10 bases identical to TRBD2. The germline gives CDR1 MNHEY, CDR2 SMNVEV (reference sequence). This CDR3 has 14 residues. Trimming removed 2 bases from V and 6 bases from J; junction bases left unmatched: 4. The CDR3 loop is CASSLKLAGTEQYF. The CDR3, as DNA: TGTGCCAGCAGTTTAAAACTAGCGGGGACCGAGCAGTACTTC.

This sequence joins TRBV28 and TRBJ1-5; D may be TRBD1 (5 bases). Germline CDR1 and CDR2: MDHEN and SYDVKM. The germline V and J ends were trimmed by 4 bases and 1 base, with 8 bases remaining between them. This CDR3 is built from 14 residues. The CDR3 here is CASSYRRSNQPQHF. CDR3 coding DNA: TGTGCCAGCAGTTACAGGCGGAGCAATCAGCCCCAGCATTTT.

This clonotype was counted at least ten times. The chain links TRBV30 to TRBJ1-1; D perhaps matches TRBD1 (6 bases). The V and J ends lost 4 bases and 4 bases respectively, with 19 bases between them. The CDR3 spans 15 residues. CDR1 is GTSNPN and CDR2 is SVGIG in the germline V gene (reference sequence). CDR3 in DNA: TGTGCCTGGAACAGGCAGGGGCGCGGCGGCACTGAAGCTTTCTTT. Residues: CAWNRQGRGGTEAFF.

This clonotype was detected ten times or more. The chain joins TRBV28 to TRBJ2-7; D call uncertain. From germline, CDR1 is MDHEN and CDR2 SYDVKM. Trimming stripped 6 bases from V and 3 bases from J, with 12 bases between. The CDR3 sequence is 13 residues long. As DNA, the CDR3 is TGTGCCAGCAGCCGAGACGCAATCTACGAGCAGTACTTC. Protein product: CASSRDAIYEQYF.

The chain employs TRBV13 and TRBJ2-7, with D possibly being TRBD2 (6 bases). CDR3 length: 13 residues. Per the germline V gene, CDR1 is PRHDT and CDR2 is FYEKMQ (reference sequence). V was pared by 5 bases and J by 3 bases, with 11 bases between. CDR3 protein: CASSHAGIYEQYF. The DNA for the CDR3 is TGTGCCAGCAGCCATGCGGGAATCTACGAGCAGTACTTC.

The table lists this clonotype with many counts. V is TRBV28 and J is TRBJ1-1, with 9 nucleotides matching TRBD1. V gave up 9 bases and J gave up 0 bases; unmatched junction bases: 5. CDR3 length: 14 amino acids. The germline CDR1 and CDR2 sequences are MDHEN and SYDVKM. The CDR3 nucleotides are TGTGCCAGTGAACAGGGGGCTCTGAACACTGAAGCTTTCTTT. Amino acids: CASEQGALNTEAFF.

CDR3 loop: CASSITGTASSYNEQFF. In nucleotides, the CDR3 is TGTGCCAGTAGTATCACCGGGACAGCCAGCTCCTACAATGAGCAGTTCTTC. J is TRBJ2-1 and V is TRBV19, with 7 bases identical to TRBD1. CDR1 and CDR2 from the germline V gene are LNHDA and SQIVND (reference sequence). The CDR3 totals 17 residues. V dropped 3 bases and J dropped 0; count of bases not matched to a gene: 8.

In its sample, this clonotype was seen many times. The CDR3 sequence: CASSVQGQMDSPLHF. The CDR3 DNA reads as TGTGCCAGCAGTGTACAGGGCCAGATGGATTCACCCCTCCACTTT. J is TRBJ1-6 and V is TRBV28; D perhaps matches TRBD1 (6 bases). The CDR3 covers 15 residues. Per the germline V gene, CDR1 is MDHEN and CDR2 is SYDVKM. Trimming cost V 5 bases and J 8 bases, with 16 bases left between them.

This clonotype was picked up a small number of times. A much larger clone differs from this one at a single base, so this may be a read error. The chain employs TRBV6-2 or TRBV6-3 and TRBJ2-2, with a weak D call TRBD2 (6 bases). The CDR3 runs 16 residues. CDR1 and CDR2 from the germline V gene are MNHEY and SVGEGT. The CDR3 protein is CASSYLTSQNTGELVF. CDR3 in DNA: TGTGCCAGCAGTTACCTGACTAGTCAGAACACCGGGGAGCTGGTTTTT.

J is TRBJ1-2 and V is TRBV19; D unclear. Germline V gives CDR1 LNHDA, CDR2 SQIVND (reference sequence). V was pared by 6 bases and J by 6 bases, with 14 bases between. The CDR3 has 13 amino acids. The DNA for the CDR3 is TGTGCCAGTAGAGAGCGGAGGGAGAATGGCTACACCTTC. It translates to CASRERRENGYTF.

This clonotype has just a few counts. DNA of the CDR3: TGTGCCAGTAGTATTGATTGGAGGGCTCAGACTGAAGCTTTCTTT. Its protein is CASSIDWRAQTEAFF. This sequence joins TRBV19 and TRBJ1-1; D is ambiguous. Germline V gene sequence: CDR1 LNHDA, CDR2 SQIVND (reference sequence). CDR3 length: 15 residues. V dropped 3 bases and J dropped 5 bases, with 16 bases sitting between them.

The table lists this clonotype with many counts. The chain joins TRBV7-2 to TRBJ2-3, with no clear D. V was trimmed by 0 bases and J by 5 bases, leaving 6 bases between them. This CDR3 is 13 amino acids long. CDR1 and CDR2 from the germline V gene are SGHTA and FQGNSA. CDR3 DNA sequence: TGTGCCAGCAGCTTAGCTCGTGTAGATACGCAGTATTTT. Translating gives CASSLARVDTQYF.

This clonotype was observed a handful of times. The genes are TRBV10-1 and TRBJ2-2, with D perhaps matching TRBD1 or TRBD2 (5 bases each). The CDR3 runs 14 residues. CDR1 and CDR2 from the germline V gene are WNHNN and SYGVQD (reference sequence). Trimming stripped 5 bases from V and 6 bases from J, with 13 bases between. The CDR3 reads CASSRDLQPGELFF. For the CDR3, the DNA is TGCGCCAGCAGTAGGGACCTGCAGCCCGGGGAGCTGTTTTTT.

The chain links TRBV11-2 to TRBJ2-6; TRBD1 aligns across 8 bases. This CDR3 contains 16 residues. Losses at the gene ends were 3 bases for V and 4 bases for J; bases not matched to a gene: 5. Germline V gene lookup returns CDR1 SGHAT and CDR2 FQNNGV. The CDR3 reads CASSFRTGNGANVLTF. The CDR3 nucleotides are TGTGCCAGCAGCTTCAGGACAGGGAACGGGGCCAACGTCCTGACTTTC.

This clonotype was detected many times. The V and J genes are TRBV2 and TRBJ1-6, with 7 bases that match TRBD1. This CDR3 region has 15 residues. Per germline, CDR1 SNHLY and CDR2 FYNNEI. Trimming took 6 bases from V and 7 from J; bases not matched to a gene: 9. For the CDR3, the DNA is TGTGCCAGCAGCCCTGAAAGGGGGCCAAATTCACCCCTCCACTTT. Its protein product is CASSPERGPNSPLHF.

This clonotype was counted a few times. V and J are TRBV20-1 and TRBJ2-5, with unresolved D. Looked up from germline, CDR1 is DFQATT and CDR2 is SNEGSKA (reference sequence). CDR3 length: 11 amino acids. V gave up 6 bases and J gave up 5 bases, with 10 bases separating them. The CDR3 nucleotides are TGCAGTGCCCCCTATCTTGAGACCCAGTACTTC. Protein product: CSAPYLETQYF.

This clonotype turned up a few times. This rearrangement joins TRBV4-2 to TRBJ2-7; 8 nucleotides match TRBD2. CDR3 length: 16 amino acids. Trimming at V came to 0 bases and at J to 0 bases, leaving 4 bases not matched to a gene. Germline CDR1 LGHNA, CDR2 YNFKEQ. CDR3 DNA sequence: TGTGCCAGCAGCCAAGACGATGCGGGGGGCTCCTACGAGCAGTACTTC. Translated, it gives CASSQDDAGGSYEQYF.

This clonotype occurred a few times. The rearrangement links TRBV12-3 or TRBV12-4 to TRBJ1-3; D is unclear. Trimming left V 6 bases short and J 0 bases short, with 9 bases between. The CDR3 covers 14 residues. CDR3 sequence reads: CASRTAASGNTIYF. CDR3 bases: TGTGCCAGCAGAACCGCGGCCTCTGGAAACACCATATATTTT.

The chain is built from TRBV7-3 and TRBJ2-2, with D unresolved. Trimming pared 4 bases from V and 7 bases from J, leaving 10 bases between. The germline V gene has CDR1 SGHTA and CDR2 FQGTGA. The CDR3 loop spans 13 amino acids. CDR3 bases: TGTGCCAGCAGCTCAGACCCCAGCGGGGAGCTGTTTTTT. As protein: CASSSDPSGELFF.

This clonotype occurred many times. This chain joins TRBV19 and TRBJ1-2, with 8 positions matching TRBD1. Germline CDR1 is LNHDA and CDR2 is SQIVND (reference sequence). V lost 6 bases and J lost 6; bases outside the gene matches: 9. This CDR3 has 14 residues. The CDR3 is CASSPRGTGDGYTF. The CDR3 DNA sequence: TGTGCCAGTAGCCCTCGGGGGACAGGCGATGGCTACACCTTC.

The chain combines TRBV6-1 with TRBJ1-2; D is ambiguous. CDR3 length equals 15 residues. With 0 bases removed from V and 4 bases from J, the gap between germline ends came to 12 bases. Looked up from germline, CDR1 is MNHNS and CDR2 is SASEGT. The CDR3 is CASSEAGVPAYGYTF. CDR3 nucleotide sequence: TGTGCCAGCAGTGAAGCCGGGGTCCCGGCCTATGGCTACACCTTC.

The chain carries TRBV7-9 and TRBJ1-4; D gene uncertain. The V end was cut by 6 bases, the J end by 7 bases, with 15 bases between. The germline CDR1 and CDR2 sequences are SEHNR and FQNEAQ (reference sequence). The CDR3 extends over 14 amino acids. CDR3 amino acids: CASSLQGWGEKLFF. CDR3 DNA sequence: TGTGCCAGCAGTCTACAAGGCTGGGGTGAAAAACTGTTTTTT.